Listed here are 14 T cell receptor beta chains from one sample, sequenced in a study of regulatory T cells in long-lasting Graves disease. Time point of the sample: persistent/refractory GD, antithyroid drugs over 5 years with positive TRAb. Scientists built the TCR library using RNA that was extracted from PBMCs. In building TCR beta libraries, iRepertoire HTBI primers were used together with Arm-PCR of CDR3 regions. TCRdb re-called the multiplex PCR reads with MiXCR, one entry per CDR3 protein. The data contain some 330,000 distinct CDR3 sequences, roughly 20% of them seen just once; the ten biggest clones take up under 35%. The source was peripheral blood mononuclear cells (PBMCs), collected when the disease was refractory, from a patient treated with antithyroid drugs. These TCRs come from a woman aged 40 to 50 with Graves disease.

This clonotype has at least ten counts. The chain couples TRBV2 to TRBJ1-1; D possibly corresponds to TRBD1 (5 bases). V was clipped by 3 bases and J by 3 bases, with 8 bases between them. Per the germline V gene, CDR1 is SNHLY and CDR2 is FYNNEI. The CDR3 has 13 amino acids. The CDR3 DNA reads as TGTGCCAGCAGTGAGGTGGGGGACACTGAAGCTTTCTTT. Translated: CASSEVGDTEAFF.

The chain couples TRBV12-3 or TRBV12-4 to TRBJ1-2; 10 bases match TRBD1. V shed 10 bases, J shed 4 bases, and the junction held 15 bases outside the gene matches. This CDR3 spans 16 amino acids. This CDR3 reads CATPKATGGDLYGYTF. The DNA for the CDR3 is TGTGCCACCCCGAAGGCGACAGGGGGCGACCTCTATGGCTACACCTTC.

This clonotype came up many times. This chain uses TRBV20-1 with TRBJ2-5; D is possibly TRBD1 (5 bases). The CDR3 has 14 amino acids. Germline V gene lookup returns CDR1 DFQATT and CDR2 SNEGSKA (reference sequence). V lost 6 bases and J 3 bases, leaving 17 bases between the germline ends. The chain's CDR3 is CSARRRGREETQYF. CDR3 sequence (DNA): TGCAGTGCAAGGAGAAGGGGTAGGGAAGAGACCCAGTACTTC.

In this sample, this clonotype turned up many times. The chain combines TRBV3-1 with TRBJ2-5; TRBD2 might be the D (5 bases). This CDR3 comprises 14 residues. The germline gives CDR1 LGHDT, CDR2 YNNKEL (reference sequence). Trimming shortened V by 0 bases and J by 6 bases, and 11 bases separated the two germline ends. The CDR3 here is CASSQDLASQTQYF. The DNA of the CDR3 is TGTGCCAGCAGCCAAGATCTAGCCAGCCAGACCCAGTACTTC.

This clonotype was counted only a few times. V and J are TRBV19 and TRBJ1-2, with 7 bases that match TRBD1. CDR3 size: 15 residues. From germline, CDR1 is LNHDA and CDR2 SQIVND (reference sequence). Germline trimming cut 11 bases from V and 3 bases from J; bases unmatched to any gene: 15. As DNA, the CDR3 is TGTGCCTCCAAAACGAGAGGGGGCGTCGACTATGGCTACACCTTC. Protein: CASKTRGGVDYGYTF. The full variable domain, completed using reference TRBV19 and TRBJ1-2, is DGGITQSPKYLFRKEGQNVTLSCEQNLNHDAMYWYRQDPGQGLRLIYYSQIVNDFQKGDIAEGYSVSREKKESFPLTVTSAQKNPTAFYLCASKTRGGVDYGYTFGSGTRLTVV.

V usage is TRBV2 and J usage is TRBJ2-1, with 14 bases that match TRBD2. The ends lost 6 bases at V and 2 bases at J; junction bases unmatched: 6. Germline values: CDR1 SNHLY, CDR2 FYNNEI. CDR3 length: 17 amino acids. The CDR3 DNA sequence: TGTGCCAGCAGCGGGGGACTAGCGGGAGTGACCTACAATGAGCAGTTCTTC. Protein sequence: CASSGGLAGVTYNEQFF.

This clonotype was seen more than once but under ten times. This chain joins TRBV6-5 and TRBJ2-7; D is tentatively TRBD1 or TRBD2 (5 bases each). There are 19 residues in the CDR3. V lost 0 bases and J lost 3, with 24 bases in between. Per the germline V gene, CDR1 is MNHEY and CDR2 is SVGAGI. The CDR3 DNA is TGTGCCAGCAGTTACTCCGGGACCTTGGATCCTACTCGAATCTACGAGCAGTACTTC. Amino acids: CASSYSGTLDPTRIYEQYF.

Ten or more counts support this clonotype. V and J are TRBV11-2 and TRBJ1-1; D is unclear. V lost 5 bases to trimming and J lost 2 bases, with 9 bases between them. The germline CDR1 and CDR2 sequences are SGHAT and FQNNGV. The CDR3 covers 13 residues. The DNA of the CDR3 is TGTGCCAGCAGCGTAACACCCAACACTGAAGCTTTCTTT. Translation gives CASSVTPNTEAFF.

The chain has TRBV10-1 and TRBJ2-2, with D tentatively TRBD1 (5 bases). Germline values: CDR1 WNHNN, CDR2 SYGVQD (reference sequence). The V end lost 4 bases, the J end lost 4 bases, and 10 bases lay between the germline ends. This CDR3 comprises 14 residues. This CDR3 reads CASSGNRGTGELFF. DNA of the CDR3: TGCGCCAGCAGTGGGAATAGGGGCACCGGGGAGCTGTTTTTT.

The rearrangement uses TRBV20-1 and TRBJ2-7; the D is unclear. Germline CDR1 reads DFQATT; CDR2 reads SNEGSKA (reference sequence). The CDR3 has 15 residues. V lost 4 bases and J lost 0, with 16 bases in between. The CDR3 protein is CSATRGSDDSYEQYF. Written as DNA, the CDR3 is TGCAGTGCTACCCGAGGTTCCGACGACTCCTACGAGCAGTACTTC.

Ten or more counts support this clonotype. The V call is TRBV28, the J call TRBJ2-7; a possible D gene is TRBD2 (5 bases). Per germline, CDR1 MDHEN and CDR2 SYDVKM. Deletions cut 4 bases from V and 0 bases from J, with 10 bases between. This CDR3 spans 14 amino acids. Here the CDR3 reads CASSSSPISYEQYF. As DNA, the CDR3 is TGTGCCAGCAGTTCTAGCCCAATCTCCTACGAGCAGTACTTC.

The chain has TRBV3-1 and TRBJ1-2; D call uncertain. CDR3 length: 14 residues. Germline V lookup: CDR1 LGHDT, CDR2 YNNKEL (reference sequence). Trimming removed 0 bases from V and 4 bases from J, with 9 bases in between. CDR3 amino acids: CASSQEGSFYGYTF. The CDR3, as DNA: TGTGCCAGCAGCCAAGAAGGTAGCTTCTATGGCTACACCTTC.

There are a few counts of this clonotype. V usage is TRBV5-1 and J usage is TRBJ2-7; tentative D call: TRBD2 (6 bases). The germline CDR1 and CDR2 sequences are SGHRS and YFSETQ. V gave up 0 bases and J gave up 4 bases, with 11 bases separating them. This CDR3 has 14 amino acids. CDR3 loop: CASSLDGGGYEQYF. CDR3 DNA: TGCGCCAGCAGCTTGGACGGGGGAGGTTACGAGCAGTACTTC.

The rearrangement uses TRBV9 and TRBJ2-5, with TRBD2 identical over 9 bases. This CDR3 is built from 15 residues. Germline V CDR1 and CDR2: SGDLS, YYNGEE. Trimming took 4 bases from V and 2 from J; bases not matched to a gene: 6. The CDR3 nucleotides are TGTGCCAGCAGCCCCGGACTAGCGCCTCAAGAGACCCAGTACTTC. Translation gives CASSPGLAPQETQYF. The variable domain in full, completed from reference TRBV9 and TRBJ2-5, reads DSGVTQTPKHLITATGQRVTLRCSPRSGDLSVYWYQQSLDQGLQFLIQYYNGEERAKGNILERFSAQQFPDLHSELNLSSLELGDSALYFCASSPGLAPQETQYFGPGTRLLVL.